This T cell receptor beta chain emerged from a study of blood T cells in healthy people across ages. Notes on this clonotype: A read error may produce the germline difference seen at one junction end.

The CDR3 is 15 amino acids. Germline CDR1 and CDR2: SGHTA and FQGNSA. A J-beta primer mix and a sample-barcoded 5' primer were used in a second PCR of roughly 6 to 11 cycles. Through a template-switch adaptor with 12 random nucleotides, each cDNA molecule received a tag. From the 5' RACE reads, TCRdb called clonotypes with MiXCR, one entry per CDR3 protein. The sample has 650,000 to 800,000 distinct CDR3 sequences; 40% to 50% are singletons. The chain employs TRBV7-2 and TRBJ2-1; TRBD1 agrees at 11 bases. Sequenced sample: blood. The sequence derives from a man in his fifties or sixties in good health. CDR3 DNA: TGTGCCAGCAGCTTAAGGACAGGGGGCTACGATGAGCAGTTCTTC. This codes for CASSLRTGGYDEQFF. Drawing the rest from reference TRBV7-2 and TRBJ2-1, the complete variable domain is GAGVSQSPSNKVTEKGKDVELRCDPISGHTALYWYRQSLGQGLEFLIYFQGNSAPDKSGLPSDRFSAERTGGSVSTLTIQRTQQEDSAVYLCASSLRTGGYDEQFFGPGTRLTVL.